A selection of T cell receptor beta chains follows, all from one sample in a study of CD8+ T cells in alopecia areata. The table came from immunoSEQ multiplex PCR; TCRdb's copy has only in-frame clones and leaves some out. The sample holds hundreds of thousands of clones, more than 55% seen once. The sample was CD4+ T cells sorted from blood, taken at approximately week 42, from a patient treated with tofacitinib. The source is a human donor with alopecia areata. Each CDR3 is given with its conserved first and last residue. D genes are given only for firm matches. Only part of the rows carry a size: once, few, many, or a class if the clone is expanded.

V gene	D gene	J gene	CDR3 length	clone size	CDR3 protein	CDR3 DNA
TRBV9	-	TRBJ2-2	13	few	CASSVQSTGELFF	TGTGCCAGCAGCGTTCAGAGCACCGGGGAGCTGTTTTTT
TRBV7-9	-	TRBJ1-1	14	-	CASSLSSTTDEAFF	TGTGCCAGCAGCTTATCTTCCACTACTGACGAAGCTTTCTTT
TRBV30	TRBD1	TRBJ2-7	14	-	CAWTTGLSSYEQYF	TGTGCCTGGACGACAGGGCTTAGCTCCTACGAGCAGTACTTC
TRBV6-5	-	TRBJ2-2	14	-	CASRPDPGGGELFF	TGTGCCAGCAGGCCAGATCCCGGGGGCGGGGAGCTGTTTTTT
TRBV30	-	TRBJ2-2	17	-	CAWSVQGRRGVTGELFF	TGTGCCTGGAGTGTACAGGGGAGGCGGGGGGTCACCGGGGAGCTGTTTTTT
TRBV29-1	TRBD1	TRBJ1-2	15	once	CSVEDLRQGAGGYTF	TGCAGCGTTGAAGATCTACGACAGGGGGCGGGTGGCTACACCTTC
TRBV30	-	TRBJ1-1	12	-	CAWSKPNTEAFF	TGTGCCTGGAGTAAACCGAACACTGAAGCTTTCTTT
TRBV18	-	TRBJ1-3	16	-	CASSKEQGFSGNTIYF	TGTGCCAGCTCGAAGGAACAGGGATTCTCTGGAAACACCATATATTTT
TRBV29-1	-	TRBJ2-3	11	-	CSPANTDTQYF	TGCAGCCCCGCAAACACAGATACGCAGTATTTT
TRBV15	TRBD1	TRBJ2-7	15	-	CATSNRQGRDYEQYF	TGTGCCACCAGCAACAGACAGGGAAGGGACTACGAGCAGTACTTC
TRBV11-2	TRBD2	TRBJ2-1	15	few	CASSLGLAGTNEQFF	TGTGCCAGCAGCTTGGGACTAGCGGGGACCAATGAGCAGTTCTTC
TRBV25-1	-	TRBJ2-3	14	few	CASTRRGLTDTQYF	TGTGCCAGCACTCGTCGGGGGCTCACAGATACGCAGTATTTT
TRBV2	-	TRBJ1-1	14	-	CASSLQGRNTEAFF	TGTGCCAGCAGCTTACAGGGAAGAAACACTGAAGCTTTCTTT
TRBV6-1	-	TRBJ2-6	14	many	CASSPFSGANVLTF	TGTGCCAGCAGTCCCTTCTCTGGGGCCAACGTCCTGACTTTC
TRBV5-1	TRBD1	TRBJ2-7	14	-	CASSYGTDYDEQYF	TGCGCCAGCAGCTACGGGACAGACTACGACGAGCAGTACTTC
TRBV30	-	TRBJ2-3	14	few	CAWAGVLNTDTQYF	TGTGCCTGGGCCGGGGTCCTCAACACAGATACGCAGTATTTT
TRBV9	-	TRBJ2-1	14	-	CASSAGTVFNEQFF	TGTGCCAGCAGCGCGGGAACCGTTTTCAATGAGCAGTTCTTC
TRBV6-5	TRBD1	TRBJ2-7	15	few	CASRLRDRGAYEQYF	TGTGCCAGCAGACTACGGGACAGGGGGGCCTACGAGCAGTACTTC
TRBV10-1	-	TRBJ2-2	13	-	CASSAPNTGELFF	TGCGCCAGCAGTGCCCCTAACACCGGGGAGCTGTTTTTT
TRBV11-2	-	TRBJ2-3	16	-	CASSLDRATSTDTQYF	TGTGCCAGCAGCTTGGACAGAGCAACTAGCACAGATACGCAGTATTTT
TRBV6-1	TRBD1	TRBJ1-5	14	-	CASSWTGGIQPQHF	TGTGCCAGCAGTTGGACAGGGGGTATTCAGCCCCAGCATTTT
TRBV25-1	TRBD1	TRBJ2-1	16	few	CASPMWGTGDYNEQFF	TGTGCCAGCCCAATGTGGGGGACAGGGGACTACAATGAGCAGTTCTTC
TRBV6-5	-	TRBJ2-1	15	-	CASSYRGGVYNEQFF	TGTGCCAGCAGTTATCGCGGGGGCGTTTACAATGAGCAGTTCTTC
TRBV5-1	TRBD2	TRBJ2-3	15	-	CASSPTSGVADTQYF	TGCGCCAGCAGCCCTACTAGCGGGGTGGCGGATACGCAGTATTTT
TRBV27	-	TRBJ1-2	15	-	CASSFVGAMGYGYTF	TGTGCCAGCAGTTTTGTGGGGGCCATGGGCTATGGCTACACCTTC
TRBV6-1	-	TRBJ2-2	14	-	CASRRIPNTGELFF	TGTGCCAGCAGGCGGATCCCGAACACCGGGGAGCTGTTTTTT
TRBV7-8	-	TRBJ2-1	14	-	CASSLDIYFDEQFF	TGTGCCAGCAGCTTAGACATCTATTTCGATGAGCAGTTCTTC
TRBV5-4	-	TRBJ2-1	16	-	CASSGQAALVYNEQFF	TGTGCCAGCAGCGGCCAAGCAGCCCTTGTCTACAATGAGCAGTTCTTC
TRBV29-1	-	TRBJ1-1	13	-	CSVALGRATEAFF	TGCAGCGTTGCGTTGGGAAGGGCGACTGAAGCTTTCTTT
TRBV28	-	TRBJ2-1	13	-	CASSHPLVPEQFF	TGTGCCAGCAGCCACCCTCTAGTCCCCGAGCAGTTCTTC
TRBV25-1	-	TRBJ1-5	13	-	CASSQTGNQPQHF	TGTGCCAGCAGCCAGACAGGCAATCAGCCCCAGCATTTT
TRBV2	TRBD1	TRBJ2-7	15	few	CASSDGQVQGYEQYF	TGTGCCAGCAGTGACGGACAGGTCCAGGGGTACGAGCAGTACTTC
TRBV5-6	-	TRBJ1-5	14	-	CASSLAASNQPQHF	TGTGCCAGCAGCTTGGCTGCCAGCAATCAGCCCCAGCATTTT
TRBV15	-	TRBJ2-7	16	-	CATSFGPYRVTYEQYF	TGTGCCACCAGCTTTGGACCTTACAGGGTCACCTACGAGCAGTACTTC
TRBV30	-	TRBJ1-5	13	-	CAWSVQNGQPQHF	TGTGCCTGGAGTGTACAGAATGGCCAGCCCCAGCATTTT
TRBV25-1	-	TRBJ1-2	14	few	CASSEFTYFDGYTF	TGTGCCAGCAGTGAGTTCACCTATTTTGATGGCTACACCTTC
TRBV10-3	-	TRBJ1-2	14	-	CAISESSGVWGYTF	TGTGCCATCAGTGAGTCGAGTGGGGTATGGGGCTACACCTTC
TRBV6-6	-	TRBJ2-7	13	once	CASSLDSRYEQYF	TGTGCCAGCAGTTTGGACAGCCGCTACGAGCAGTACTTC
TRBV29-1	TRBD1	TRBJ2-3	13	-	CSVEGQGTDTQYF	TGCAGCGTTGAGGGACAGGGCACAGATACGCAGTATTTT
TRBV7-2	TRBD1	TRBJ2-5	16	-	CASSLSNRGLQETQYF	TGTGCCAGCAGCTTATCCAACAGGGGGCTTCAAGAGACCCAGTACTTC
TRBV29-1	-	TRBJ1-1	14	-	CSVEFRAANTEAFF	TGCAGCGTTGAATTCCGGGCGGCGAACACTGAAGCTTTCTTT
TRBV27	TRBD2	TRBJ2-2	16	few	CASSWSWSGGTGELFF	TGTGCCAGCAGTTGGAGTTGGAGCGGGGGGACCGGGGAGCTGTTTTTT
TRBV29-1	-	TRBJ2-1	12	few	CSVGRVGNEQFF	TGCAGCGTTGGCAGGGTGGGCAATGAGCAGTTCTTC
TRBV9	-	TRBJ1-5	15	-	CASSGGAFSNQPQHF	TGTGCCAGCAGCGGAGGTGCGTTTTCCAATCAGCCCCAGCATTTT
TRBV4-3	-	TRBJ2-1	15	few	CASSQDRQGGNEQFF	TGCGCCAGCAGCCAAGATAGGCAGGGGGGCAATGAGCAGTTCTTC
TRBV18	TRBD1	TRBJ2-5	15	-	CATGGPGQGQETQYF	TGTGCCACAGGAGGACCGGGACAGGGACAAGAGACCCAGTACTTC
TRBV7-3	-	TRBJ1-1	13	-	CATSQLQNTEAFF	TGTGCCACTTCACAGCTACAGAACACTGAAGCTTTCTTT
TRBV7-2	TRBD1	TRBJ1-1	14	few	CASSTRQGYTEAFF	TGTGCCAGCAGCACCCGACAGGGCTACACTGAAGCTTTCTTT
TRBV20-1	-	TRBJ2-1	10	-	CSASSNEQFF	TGCAGTGCTAGTAGCAATGAGCAGTTCTTC
TRBV5-1	TRBD1	TRBJ1-2	13	-	CASSKDREYGYTF	TGCGCCAGCAGCAAGGACAGGGAGTATGGCTACACCTTC
TRBV5-6	TRBD2	TRBJ2-6	16	-	CASSWRGRAGANVLTF	TGTGCCAGCAGCTGGCGGGGGAGGGCTGGGGCCAACGTCCTGACTTTC
TRBV9	-	TRBJ2-5	13	-	CASSVATAETQYF	TGTGCCAGCAGCGTGGCAACTGCGGAGACCCAGTACTTC
TRBV2	-	TRBJ1-2	14	-	CASSEDRLGSGYTF	TGTGCCAGCAGTGAAGATAGGCTGGGATCCGGCTACACCTTC
TRBV5-1	TRBD1	TRBJ2-7	17	-	CASRSDRGGFSSYEQYF	TGCGCCAGCAGGTCGGACAGGGGAGGGTTTTCCTCCTACGAGCAGTACTTC
TRBV15	TRBD2	TRBJ2-3	17	once	CATSTTGRAGGLDTQYF	TGTGCCACCAGCACCACCGGCCGAGCGGGGGGGTTGGATACGCAGTATTTT
TRBV30	-	TRBJ2-5	12	few	CARSALGETQYF	TGTGCCCGGAGTGCCCTAGGAGAGACCCAGTACTTC
TRBV5-1	TRBD1	TRBJ2-2	18	-	CASSLTGTGIFSTGELFF	TGCGCCAGCAGCCTCACCGGGACAGGGATTTTTAGCACCGGGGAGCTGTTTTTT
TRBV25-1	-	TRBJ1-2	14	few	CASKASGSLYGYTF	TGTGCCAGCAAGGCCTCAGGGAGTCTTTATGGCTACACCTTC